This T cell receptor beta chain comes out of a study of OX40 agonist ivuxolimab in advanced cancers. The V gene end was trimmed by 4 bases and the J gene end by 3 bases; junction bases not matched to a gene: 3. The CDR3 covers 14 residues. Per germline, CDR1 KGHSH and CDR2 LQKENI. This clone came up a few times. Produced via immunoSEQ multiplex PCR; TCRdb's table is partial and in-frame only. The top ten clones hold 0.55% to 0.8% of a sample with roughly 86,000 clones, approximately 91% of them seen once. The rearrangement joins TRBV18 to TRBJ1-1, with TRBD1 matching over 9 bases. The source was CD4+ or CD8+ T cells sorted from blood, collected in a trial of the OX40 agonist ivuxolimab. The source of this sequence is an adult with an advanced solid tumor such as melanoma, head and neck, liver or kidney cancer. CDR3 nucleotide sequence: TGTGCCAGCTCACGCCGGGACAGGGACACTGAAGCTTTCTTT. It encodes CASSRRDRDTEAFF.